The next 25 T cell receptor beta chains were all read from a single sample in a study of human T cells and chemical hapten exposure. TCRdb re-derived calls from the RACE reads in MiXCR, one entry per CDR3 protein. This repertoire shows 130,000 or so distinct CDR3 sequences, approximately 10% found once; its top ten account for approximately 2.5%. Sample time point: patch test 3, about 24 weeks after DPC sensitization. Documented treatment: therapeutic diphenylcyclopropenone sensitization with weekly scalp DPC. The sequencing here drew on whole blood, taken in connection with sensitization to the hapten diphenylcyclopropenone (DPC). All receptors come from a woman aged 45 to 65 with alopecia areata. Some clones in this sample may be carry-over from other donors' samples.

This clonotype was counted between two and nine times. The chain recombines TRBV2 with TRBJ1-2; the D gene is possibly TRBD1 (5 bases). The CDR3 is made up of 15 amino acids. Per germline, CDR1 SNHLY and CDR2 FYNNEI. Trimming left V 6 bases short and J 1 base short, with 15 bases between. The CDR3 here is CASSVTATNNYGYTF. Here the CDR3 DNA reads TGTGCCAGCAGCGTGACAGCCACCAATAACTATGGCTACACCTTC.

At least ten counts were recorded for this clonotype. The CDR3 DNA sequence: TGCAGTGCTAGGGGGGACTACCAAGAGACCCAGTACTTC. Amino acid sequence: CSARGDYQETQYF. The chain carries TRBV20-1 and TRBJ2-5; a weak D match, TRBD2 (6 bases). Germline assignment: CDR1 DFQATT and CDR2 SNEGSKA (reference sequence). CDR3 length equals 13 residues. Trimming left V 3 bases short and J 0 bases short, with 8 bases between.

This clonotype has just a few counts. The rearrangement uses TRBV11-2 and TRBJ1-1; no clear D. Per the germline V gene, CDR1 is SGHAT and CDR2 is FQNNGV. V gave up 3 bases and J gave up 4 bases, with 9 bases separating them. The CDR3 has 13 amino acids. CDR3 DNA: TGTGCCAGCAGCTTTACTTCGCCCACTGAAGCTTTCTTT. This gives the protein CASSFTSPTEAFF.

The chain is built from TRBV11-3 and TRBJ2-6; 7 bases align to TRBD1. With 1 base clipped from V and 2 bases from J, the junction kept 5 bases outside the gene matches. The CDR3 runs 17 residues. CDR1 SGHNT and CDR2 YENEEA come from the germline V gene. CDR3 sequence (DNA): TGTGCCAGCAGCTTAGGACAGGGTTTGCCTGGGGCCAACGTCCTGACTTTC. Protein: CASSLGQGLPGANVLTF.

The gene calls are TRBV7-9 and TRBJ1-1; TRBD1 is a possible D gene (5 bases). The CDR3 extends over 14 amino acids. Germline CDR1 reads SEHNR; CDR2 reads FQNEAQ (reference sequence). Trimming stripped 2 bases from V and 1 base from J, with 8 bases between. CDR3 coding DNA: TGTGCCAGCAGCTTAAGGGACTCGAACACTGAAGCTTTCTTT. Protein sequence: CASSLRDSNTEAFF.

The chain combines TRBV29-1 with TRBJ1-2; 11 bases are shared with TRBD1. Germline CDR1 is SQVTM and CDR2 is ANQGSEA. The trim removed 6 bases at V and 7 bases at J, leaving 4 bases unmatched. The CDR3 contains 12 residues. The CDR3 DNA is TGCAGCGTGGAGGGACAGGGGGTTGGCTACACCTTC. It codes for CSVEGQGVGYTF. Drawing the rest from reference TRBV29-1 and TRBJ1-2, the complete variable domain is SAVISQKPSRDICQRGTSLTIQCQVDSQVTMMFWYRQQPGQSLTLIATANQGSEATYESGFVIDKFPISRPNLTFSTLTVSNMSPEDSSIYLCSVEGQGVGYTFGSGTRLTVV.

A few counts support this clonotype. The CDR3 bases are TGTGCCACCAGTGACCAGTCGAGCACAGATACGCAGTATTTT. It encodes CATSDQSSTDTQYF. This rearrangement joins TRBV24-1 to TRBJ2-3; D unresolved. Germline V lookup: CDR1 KGHDR, CDR2 SFDVKD. CDR3 size: 14 residues. Trimming removed 4 bases from V and 0 bases from J, with 7 bases in between.

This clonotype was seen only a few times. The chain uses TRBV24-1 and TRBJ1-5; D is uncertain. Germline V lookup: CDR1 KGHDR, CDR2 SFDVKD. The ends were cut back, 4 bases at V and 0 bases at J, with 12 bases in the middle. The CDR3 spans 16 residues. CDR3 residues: CATSDSGRVSNQPQHF. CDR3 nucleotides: TGTGCCACCAGTGACTCGGGTCGAGTTAGCAATCAGCCCCAGCATTTT.

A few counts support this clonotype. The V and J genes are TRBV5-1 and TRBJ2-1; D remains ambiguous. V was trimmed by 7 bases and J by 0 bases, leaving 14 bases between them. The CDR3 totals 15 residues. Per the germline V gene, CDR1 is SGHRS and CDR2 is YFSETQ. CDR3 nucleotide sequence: TGCGCCAGCCAGATTAGCACCAGCTCCTACAATGAGCAGTTCTTC. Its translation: CASQISTSSYNEQFF.

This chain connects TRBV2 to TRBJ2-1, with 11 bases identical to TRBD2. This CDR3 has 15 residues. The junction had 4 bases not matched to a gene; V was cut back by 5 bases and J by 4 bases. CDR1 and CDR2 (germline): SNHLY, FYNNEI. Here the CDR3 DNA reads TGTGCCAGCAGTAAAATAGCGGGAGGGTACAATGAGCAGTTCTTC. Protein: CASSKIAGGYNEQFF.

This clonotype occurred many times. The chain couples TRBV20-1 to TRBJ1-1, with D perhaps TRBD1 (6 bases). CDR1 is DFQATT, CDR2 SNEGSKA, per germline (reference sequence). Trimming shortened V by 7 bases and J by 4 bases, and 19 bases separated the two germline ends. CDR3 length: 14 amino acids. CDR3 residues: CSVNRRGASTEAFF. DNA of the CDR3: TGCAGTGTCAACCGACGGGGGGCGAGCACTGAAGCTTTCTTT.

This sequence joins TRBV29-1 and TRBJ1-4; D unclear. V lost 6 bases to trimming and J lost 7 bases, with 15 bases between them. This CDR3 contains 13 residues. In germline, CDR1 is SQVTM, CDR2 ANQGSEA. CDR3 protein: CSVVGSGSEKLFF. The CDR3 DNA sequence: TGCAGCGTGGTGGGTTCGGGGAGTGAAAAACTGTTTTTT.

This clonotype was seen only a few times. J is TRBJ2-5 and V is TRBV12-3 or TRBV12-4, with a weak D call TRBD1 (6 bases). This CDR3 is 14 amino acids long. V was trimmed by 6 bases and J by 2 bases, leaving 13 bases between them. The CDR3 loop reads CASRLGTQQETQYF. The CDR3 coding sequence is TGTGCCAGCAGGCTTGGGACACAACAAGAGACCCAGTACTTC.

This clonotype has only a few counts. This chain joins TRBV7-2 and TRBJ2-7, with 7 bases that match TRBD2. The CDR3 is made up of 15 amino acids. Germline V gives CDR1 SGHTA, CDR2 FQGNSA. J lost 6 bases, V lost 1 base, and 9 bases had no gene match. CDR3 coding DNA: TGTGCCAGCAGCTTAGTACTGCGGGAGTTCCCCGAGCAGTACTTC. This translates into CASSLVLREFPEQYF.

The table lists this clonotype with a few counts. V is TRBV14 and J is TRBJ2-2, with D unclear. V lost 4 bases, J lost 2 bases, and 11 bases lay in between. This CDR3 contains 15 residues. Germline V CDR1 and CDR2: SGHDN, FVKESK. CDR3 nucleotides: TGTGCCAGCAGCCCAAACAACTACAACACCGGGGAGCTGTTTTTT. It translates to CASSPNNYNTGELFF.

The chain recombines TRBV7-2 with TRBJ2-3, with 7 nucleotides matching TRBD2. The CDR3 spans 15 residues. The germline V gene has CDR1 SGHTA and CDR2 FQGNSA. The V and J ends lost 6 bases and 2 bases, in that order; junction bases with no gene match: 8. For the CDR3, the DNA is TGTGCCAGCAGATTAAGAGCGGGAAACACAGATACGCAGTATTTT. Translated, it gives CASRLRAGNTDTQYF.

The CDR3 DNA reads as TGCGCCAGCAGCCCGGCTAGCGGGAGCAGTGAGCAGTACTTC. It yields the protein CASSPASGSSEQYF. The chain uses TRBV4-3 and TRBJ2-7, with 10 bases that match TRBD2. CDR3 length: 14 residues. Germline V gene lookup returns CDR1 LGHNA and CDR2 YSLEER. After removal of 4 bases from V and 7 bases from J, the junction contained 7 bases not matched to a gene.

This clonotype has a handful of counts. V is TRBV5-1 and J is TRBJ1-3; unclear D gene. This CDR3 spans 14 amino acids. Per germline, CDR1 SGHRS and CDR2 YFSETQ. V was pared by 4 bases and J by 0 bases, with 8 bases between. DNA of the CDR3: TGCGCCAGCAGCCAGACGGACTCTGGAAACACCATATATTTT. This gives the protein CASSQTDSGNTIYF.

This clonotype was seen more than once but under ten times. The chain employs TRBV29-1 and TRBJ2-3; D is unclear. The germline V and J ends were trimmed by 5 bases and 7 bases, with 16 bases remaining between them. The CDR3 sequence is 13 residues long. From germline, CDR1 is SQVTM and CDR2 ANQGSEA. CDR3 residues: CSVPLESLYTQYF. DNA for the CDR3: TGCAGCGTTCCTCTAGAAAGTCTCTATACGCAGTATTTT.

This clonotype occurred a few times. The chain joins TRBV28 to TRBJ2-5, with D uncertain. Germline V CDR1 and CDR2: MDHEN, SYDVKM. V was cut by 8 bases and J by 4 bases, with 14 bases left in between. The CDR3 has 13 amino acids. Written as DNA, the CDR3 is TGTGCCAGCCGCCCCGAGCGTTTAGAGACCCAGTACTTC. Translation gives CASRPERLETQYF.

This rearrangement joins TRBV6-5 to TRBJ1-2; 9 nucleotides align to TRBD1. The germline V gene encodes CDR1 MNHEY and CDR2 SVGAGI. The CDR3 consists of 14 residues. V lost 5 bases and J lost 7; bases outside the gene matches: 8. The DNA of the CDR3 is TGTGCCAGCAGTCCCGGGACAGGGTGGTCTGGCTACACCTTC. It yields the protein CASSPGTGWSGYTF.

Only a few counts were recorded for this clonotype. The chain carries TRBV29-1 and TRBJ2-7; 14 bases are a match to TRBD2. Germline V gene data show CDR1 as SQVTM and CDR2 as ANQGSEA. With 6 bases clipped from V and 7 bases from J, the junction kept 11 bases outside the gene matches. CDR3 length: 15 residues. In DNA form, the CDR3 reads TGCAGCGTCGTTGGGACTAGCGGGAGCTCACGGGAGCAGTACTTC. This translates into CSVVGTSGSSREQYF.

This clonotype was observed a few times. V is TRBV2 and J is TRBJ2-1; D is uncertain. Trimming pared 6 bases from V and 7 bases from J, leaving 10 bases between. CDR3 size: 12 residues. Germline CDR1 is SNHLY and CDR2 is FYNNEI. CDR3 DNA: TGTGCCAGCAGGGAAACCAAAAATGAGCAGTTCTTC. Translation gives CASRETKNEQFF.

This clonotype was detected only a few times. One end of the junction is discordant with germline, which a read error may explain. The CDR3 loop is CASSEKEINFWRDF. CDR3 DNA: TGTGCCAGCAGTGAAAAGGAGATAAACTTCTGGAGGGATTTT. This sequence joins TRBV6-1 and TRBJ2-3, with D perhaps matching TRBD2 (6 bases). This CDR3 region has 14 residues. CDR1 MNHNS and CDR2 SASEGT come from the germline V gene.

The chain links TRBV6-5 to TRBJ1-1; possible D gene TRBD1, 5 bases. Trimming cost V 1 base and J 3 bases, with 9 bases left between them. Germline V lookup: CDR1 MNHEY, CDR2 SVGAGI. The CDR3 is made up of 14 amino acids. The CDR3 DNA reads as TGTGCCAGCAGTTACTGGATAGGGGACACTGAAGCTTTCTTT. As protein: CASSYWIGDTEAFF.